This T cell receptor (beta chain) came from a study of OX40 agonist ivuxolimab in advanced cancers. Findings and limits, study-wide: Dosing at 0.1 to 3.0 mg/kg was accompanied by clonal expansion of CD4+ and CD8+ blood T cells by week 6.

Samples were taken at baseline and on day 1 of cycles 4 and 7. This CDR3 is 15 amino acids long. The germline gives CDR1 MNHNS, CDR2 SASEGT. Germline trimming cut 6 bases from V and 6 bases from J; bases unmatched to any gene: 7. With regard to this clone: Antigen: not known.

The data were produced by immunoSEQ multiplex PCR, yet TCRdb's version contains in-frame clones alone and is incomplete. Counted here are tens of thousands of clones, about 89% occurring once; the ten biggest clones make up 2% to 2.5%. The clonotype originates from an adult with an advanced solid tumor such as melanoma, head and neck, liver or kidney cancer. The chain links TRBV6-1 to TRBJ2-1; 11 bases are shared with TRBD2. The specimen comprised CD4+ or CD8+ T cells sorted from blood, sampled in a trial of the OX40 agonist ivuxolimab. The CDR3 DNA reads as TGTGCCAGCAGGCCCGGGACTAGCGGCGCCAATGAGCAGTTCTTC. Its translation: CASRPGTSGANEQFF.